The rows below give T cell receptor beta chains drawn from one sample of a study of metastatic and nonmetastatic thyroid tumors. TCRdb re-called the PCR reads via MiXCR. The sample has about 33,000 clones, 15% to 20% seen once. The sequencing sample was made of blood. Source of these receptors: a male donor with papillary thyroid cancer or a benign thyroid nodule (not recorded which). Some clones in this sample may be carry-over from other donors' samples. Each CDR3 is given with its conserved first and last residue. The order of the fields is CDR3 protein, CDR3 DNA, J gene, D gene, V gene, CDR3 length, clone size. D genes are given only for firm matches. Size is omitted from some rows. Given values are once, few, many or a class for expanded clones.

CDR3aa: CASSAGSYYEQYF
CDR3nt: TGTGCCAGCAGTGCGGGATCTTACTACGAGCAGTACTTC
j_gene: TRBJ2-7
d_gene: .
v_gene: TRBV2
len: 13
abundance: few

CDR3aa: CATSKIQGEGGKKIQYF
CDR3nt: TGTGCCACCAGCAAGATTCAGGGTGAGGGAGGAAAAAAAATTCAGTACTTC
j_gene: TRBJ2-4
d_gene: .
v_gene: TRBV15
len: 17
abundance: .

CDR3aa: CASSIGLMAFRFF
CDR3nt: TGTGCCAGTAGTATCGGACTAATGGCATTCCGGTTCTTC
j_gene: TRBJ2-1
d_gene: .
v_gene: TRBV19
len: 13
abundance: many

CDR3aa: CASSGGLAGDEQFF
CDR3nt: TGTGCCAGCAGTGGAGGACTAGCGGGAGATGAGCAGTTCTTC
j_gene: TRBJ2-1
d_gene: TRBD2
v_gene: TRBV6-4
len: 14
abundance: medium-sized

CDR3aa: CASSLALLAGVSTDTQYF
CDR3nt: TGCGCCAGCAGCTTGGCACTTCTAGCGGGGGTTAGCACAGATACGCAGTATTTT
j_gene: TRBJ2-3
d_gene: TRBD2
v_gene: TRBV5-1
len: 18
abundance: many

CDR3aa: CATSDLIRSGNNEQFF
CDR3nt: TGTGCCACCAGTGATTTGATACGCTCGGGGAACAATGAGCAGTTCTTC
j_gene: TRBJ2-1
d_gene: .
v_gene: TRBV24-1
len: 16
abundance: many

CDR3aa: CARGQGSNQPQHF
CDR3nt: TGTGCCAGGGGACAGGGAAGCAATCAGCCCCAGCATTTT
j_gene: TRBJ1-5
d_gene: TRBD1
v_gene: TRBV6-1
len: 13
abundance: few

CDR3aa: CASSDSGGREAFF
CDR3nt: TGTGCCAGCAGTGACTCTGGGGGCCGTGAAGCTTTCTTT
j_gene: TRBJ1-1
d_gene: .
v_gene: TRBV6-4
len: 13
abundance: few

CDR3aa: CSARLAGFYNEQFF
CDR3nt: TGCAGTGCAAGACTAGCGGGCTTCTACAATGAGCAGTTCTTC
j_gene: TRBJ2-1
d_gene: TRBD2
v_gene: TRBV20-1
len: 14
abundance: many

CDR3aa: CASSPHPLRGGRGETQYF
CDR3nt: TGTGCCAGCAGCCCACACCCTCTACGTGGAGGTCGAGGAGAGACCCAGTACTTC
j_gene: TRBJ2-5
d_gene: .
v_gene: TRBV3-1
len: 18
abundance: .

CDR3aa: CASETGGGSGANVLTF
CDR3nt: TGTGCCAGCGAGACAGGGGGTGGCTCTGGGGCCAACGTCCTGACTTTC
j_gene: TRBJ2-6
d_gene: TRBD1
v_gene: TRBV6-1
len: 16
abundance: .

CDR3aa: CASSLSTVNTEAFF
CDR3nt: TGTGCCAGCAGTTTATCGACGGTGAACACTGAAGCTTTCTTT
j_gene: TRBJ1-1
d_gene: .
v_gene: TRBV28
len: 14
abundance: .

CDR3aa: CASSVRGAPGEMFF
CDR3nt: TGTGCCAGCAGTGTGAGGGGGGCCCCCGGGGAGATGTTTTTT
j_gene: TRBJ2-2
d_gene: .
v_gene: TRBV6-2/TRBV6-3
len: 14
abundance: .

CDR3aa: CASSYRLAQVETQYF
CDR3nt: TGTGCCAGCAGCTATCGACTAGCTCAAGTAGAGACCCAGTACTTC
j_gene: TRBJ2-5
d_gene: TRBD2
v_gene: TRBV4-2
len: 15
abundance: many

CDR3aa: CASSQDRDFSSYEQYF
CDR3nt: TGCGCCAGCAGCCAAGATCGGGACTTCTCTTCCTACGAGCAGTACTTC
j_gene: TRBJ2-7
d_gene: .
v_gene: TRBV4-1
len: 16
abundance: .

CDR3aa: CASASGGRYGYTF
CDR3nt: TGTGCCAGCGCAAGTGGAGGGCGCTATGGCTACACCTTC
j_gene: TRBJ1-2
d_gene: .
v_gene: TRBV28
len: 13
abundance: medium-sized

CDR3aa: CASSPYRDLFF
CDR3nt: TGTGCCAGCAGTCCCTACAGGGATCTGTTCTTC
j_gene: TRBJ2-1
d_gene: .
v_gene: TRBV6-1
len: 11
abundance: .

CDR3aa: CASSYRREMNTEAFF
CDR3nt: TGTGCCAGCAGTTACCGCAGGGAGATGAACACTGAAGCTTTCTTT
j_gene: TRBJ1-1
d_gene: .
v_gene: TRBV12-3/TRBV12-4
len: 15
abundance: medium-sized

CDR3aa: CSATVLAGVFNEQFF
CDR3nt: TGCAGTGCTACCGTTCTAGCGGGCGTCTTCAATGAGCAGTTCTTC
j_gene: TRBJ2-1
d_gene: TRBD2
v_gene: TRBV20-1
len: 15
abundance: many

CDR3aa: CASTGGSYGYTF
CDR3nt: TGCGCCAGCACAGGGGGCTCGTATGGCTACACCTTC
j_gene: TRBJ1-2
d_gene: TRBD1
v_gene: TRBV10-2
len: 12
abundance: few

CDR3aa: CASSFREGQGDPGTQYF
CDR3nt: TGTGCCAGCAGCTTCAGGGAGGGACAGGGGGATCCGGGTACGCAGTATTTT
j_gene: TRBJ2-3
d_gene: TRBD1
v_gene: TRBV7-2
len: 17
abundance: many

CDR3aa: CASSLPEGMNYGYTF
CDR3nt: TGTGCCAGCAGTCTACCGGAGGGTATGAACTATGGCTACACCTTC
j_gene: TRBJ1-2
d_gene: .
v_gene: TRBV12-3/TRBV12-4
len: 15
abundance: .

CDR3aa: CASSLYGGLSNSPLRF
CDR3nt: TGTGCCAGCAGCTTATACGGGGGGCTTTCCAATTCACCCCTCCGCTTT
j_gene: TRBJ1-6
d_gene: .
v_gene: TRBV7-3
len: 16
abundance: .

CDR3aa: CASSQDAGQEVYEQYF
CDR3nt: TGTGCCAGCAGCCAAGACGCGGGACAGGAGGTCTACGAGCAGTACTTC
j_gene: TRBJ2-7
d_gene: TRBD1
v_gene: TRBV3-1
len: 16
abundance: .

CDR3aa: CASWGVYTEAFF
CDR3nt: TGTGCCAGCTGGGGGGTGTACACTGAAGCTTTCTTT
j_gene: TRBJ1-1
d_gene: .
v_gene: TRBV6-1
len: 12
abundance: many

CDR3aa: CASSYSRVEKLFF
CDR3nt: TGTGCCAGCAGTTACTCCAGGGTAGAAAAACTGTTTTTT
j_gene: TRBJ1-4
d_gene: .
v_gene: TRBV6-5
len: 13
abundance: many

CDR3aa: CASSSGTSGYNEQFF
CDR3nt: TGTGCCAGCAGCTCAGGGACTAGCGGCTACAATGAGCAGTTCTTC
j_gene: TRBJ2-1
d_gene: TRBD2
v_gene: TRBV7-9
len: 15
abundance: many

CDR3aa: CASSLSSYNEQFF
CDR3nt: TGTGCCAGCAGTTTAAGCTCCTACAATGAGCAGTTCTTC
j_gene: TRBJ2-1
d_gene: .
v_gene: TRBV27
len: 13
abundance: many

CDR3aa: CASSELTGTGREKLFF
CDR3nt: TGTGCCAGCAGTGAACTAACCGGGACAGGGCGAGAGAAACTGTTTTTT
j_gene: TRBJ1-4
d_gene: TRBD1
v_gene: TRBV25-1
len: 16
abundance: .

CDR3aa: CASSFGGDGNYGYTF
CDR3nt: TGTGCCAGCAGCTTTGGGGGGGATGGTAACTATGGCTACACCTTC
j_gene: TRBJ1-2
d_gene: .
v_gene: TRBV11-2
len: 15
abundance: .

CDR3aa: CASSSGQGAHTIYF
CDR3nt: TGTGCCAGCAGTTCGGGACAGGGGGCTCACACCATATATTTT
j_gene: TRBJ1-3
d_gene: TRBD1
v_gene: TRBV28
len: 14
abundance: medium-sized

CDR3aa: CASSLAGSDEQFF
CDR3nt: TGTGCCAGCAGCTTAGCGGGTAGCGATGAGCAGTTCTTC
j_gene: TRBJ2-1
d_gene: .
v_gene: TRBV5-5
len: 13
abundance: .

CDR3aa: CASSPRDRLNTEAFF
CDR3nt: TGTGCCAGCAGTCCCAGGGACAGGCTGAACACTGAAGCTTTCTTT
j_gene: TRBJ1-1
d_gene: TRBD1
v_gene: TRBV28
len: 15
abundance: many

CDR3aa: CASSLAGLAGGRSSYEQYF
CDR3nt: TGTGCCAGCAGCTTAGCAGGACTAGCGGGAGGTCGGAGCTCCTACGAGCAGTACTTC
j_gene: TRBJ2-7
d_gene: TRBD2
v_gene: TRBV7-2
len: 19
abundance: many

CDR3aa: CASSMGTGANTEAFF
CDR3nt: TGTGCCAGTAGTATGGGGACAGGGGCGAACACTGAAGCTTTCTTT
j_gene: TRBJ1-1
d_gene: TRBD1
v_gene: TRBV19
len: 15
abundance: many

CDR3aa: CASSYSTNNEQFF
CDR3nt: TGTGCCAGCAGTTACTCGACTAATAATGAGCAGTTCTTC
j_gene: TRBJ2-1
d_gene: .
v_gene: TRBV6-5
len: 13
abundance: medium-sized

CDR3aa: CASSRLVGGDTGELFF
CDR3nt: TGTGCCAGCAGTCGGCTAGTGGGGGGCGACACCGGGGAGCTGTTTTTT
j_gene: TRBJ2-2
d_gene: .
v_gene: TRBV2
len: 16
abundance: .

CDR3aa: CAWSVPDRGRSEAFF
CDR3nt: TGTGCCTGGAGTGTACCGGACAGAGGGAGATCCGAAGCTTTCTTT
j_gene: TRBJ1-1
d_gene: .
v_gene: TRBV30
len: 15
abundance: few